Shown below are 28 T cell receptor beta chains from a single sample sequenced in a study of cytomegalovirus exposure and HLA in healthy donors. Clones were sequenced by immunoSEQ multiplex PCR, and TCRdb holds only the in-frame ones, with some missing. The top ten hold roughly 1.2% of the sample, which has roughly 250,000 clones, approximately 83% seen once. What was sequenced was PBMCs. These receptors all stem from a woman under 40 in good health and CMV-seropositive.

The V call is TRBV7-2, the J call TRBJ2-7; TRBD1 matches 8 bases. With V trimmed by 5 bases and J by 0 bases, 3 bases remained unmatched. Germline V CDR1 and CDR2: SGHTA, FQGNSA. This CDR3 contains 14 residues. CDR3 loop: CASSPDRVSYEQYF. Written as DNA, the CDR3 is TGTGCCAGCAGCCCGGACAGGGTCTCCTACGAGCAGTACTTC.

The chain employs TRBV7-8 and TRBJ2-7; D perhaps matches TRBD2 (5 bases). There are 15 residues in the CDR3. V was clipped by 1 base and J by 5 bases, with 15 bases between them. Germline CDR1 is SGHVS and CDR2 is FQNEAQ. CDR3 nucleotide sequence: TGTGCCAGCAGCTTAGAGTTGGGGAGTGTGCACGAGCAGTACTTC. This encodes CASSLELGSVHEQYF.

This sequence joins TRBV6-1 and TRBJ2-7; TRBD1 matches at 11 bases. Losses at the gene ends were 5 bases for V and 2 bases for J; bases not matched to a gene: 5. Germline V gene lookup returns CDR1 MNHNS and CDR2 SASEGT. CDR3 size: 15 residues. The CDR3 bases are TGTGCCAGCAGTTCCGGACAGGGGGCACCCTACGAGCAGTACTTC. Translation gives CASSSGQGAPYEQYF.

The CDR3 loop reads CASRTSGAAYEQYF. The DNA for the CDR3 is TGTGCCAGCAGGACTAGCGGGGCCGCCTACGAGCAGTACTTC. V gene TRBV27 combines with J gene TRBJ2-7; 11 nucleotides line up with TRBD2. CDR1 and CDR2 (germline): MNHEY, SMNVEV (reference sequence). CDR3 size: 14 residues. V was pared by 6 bases and J by 2 bases, with 3 bases of the junction left unmatched.

The chain is built from TRBV2 and TRBJ1-1; D gene uncertain. The CDR3 extends over 15 amino acids. V lost 3 bases, J lost 1 base, and 12 bases lay in between. Germline CDR1 SNHLY, CDR2 FYNNEI. This chain's CDR3 is CASSDGRGPNTEAFF. CDR3 coding DNA: TGTGCCAGCAGTGATGGTCGAGGTCCGAACACTGAAGCTTTCTTT. The full variable domain, in which reference TRBV2 and TRBJ1-1 provide the parts outside the CDR3, is EPEVTQTPSHQVTQMGQEVILRCVPISNHLYFYWYRQILGQKVEFLVSFYNNEISEKSEIFDDQFSVERPDGSNFTLKIRSTKLEDSAMYFCASSDGRGPNTEAFFGQGTRLTVV.

The chain uses TRBV28 and TRBJ1-1; D unclear. Germline V gene lookup returns CDR1 MDHEN and CDR2 SYDVKM. The CDR3 consists of 10 residues. Trimming shortened V by 8 bases and J by 10 bases, and 11 bases separated the two germline ends. The CDR3 loop is CASSGGGAFF. CDR3 nucleotides: TGTGCCAGCTCCGGAGGTGGAGCTTTCTTT.

The V gene is TRBV6-1, the J gene TRBJ2-1; D may be TRBD1 (6 bases). Between the trimmed V and J ends, which lost 6 bases and 4 bases, there was a span of 16 bases. The CDR3 contains 15 residues. CDR1 MNHNS and CDR2 SASEGT come from the germline V gene. CDR3 in amino acids: CASRAPGTIYNEQFF. As DNA, the CDR3 is TGTGCCAGCAGAGCTCCCGGGACAATTTACAATGAGCAGTTCTTC.

The chain is built from TRBV5-8 and TRBJ1-5, with D possibly being TRBD1 (5 bases). The V and J ends lost 4 bases and 4 bases respectively, with 15 bases between them. CDR1 is SGHTS, CDR2 YDEGEE, per germline. The CDR3 is made up of 15 amino acids. The CDR3 reads CASSTVTGFNQPQHF. The CDR3 DNA reads TGTGCCAGCAGCACCGTTACAGGATTTAATCAGCCCCAGCATTTT.

The gene calls are TRBV28 and TRBJ1-5; TRBD1 might be the D (6 bases). V was pared by 2 bases and J by 5 bases, with 16 bases between. The CDR3 consists of 16 residues. CDR1 and CDR2 from the germline V gene are MDHEN and SYDVKM. The chain's CDR3 is CASSLVGSRTDQPQHF. The DNA of the CDR3 is TGTGCCAGCAGTTTAGTAGGCTCCAGGACAGATCAGCCCCAGCATTTT.

The chain recombines TRBV7-9 with TRBJ1-1; D is unresolved. This CDR3 has 13 amino acids. Germline CDR1 is SEHNR and CDR2 is FQNEAQ (reference sequence). V was cut by 3 bases and J by 5 bases, with 10 bases left in between. CDR3 nucleotides: TGTGCCAGCAGCTTTTCTCAGACAACTGAAGCTTTCTTT. Protein sequence: CASSFSQTTEAFF.

The J gene is TRBJ2-1, the V gene TRBV5-1; TRBD2 aligns across 9 bases. The V segment lost 4 bases and the J segment 7 bases; nucleotides outside the gene matches: 6. The CDR3 runs 14 residues. Germline V gene lookup returns CDR1 SGHRS and CDR2 YFSETQ. Here the CDR3 DNA reads TGCGCCAGCAGCCAAGGGACTAGCCAAAATGAGCAGTTCTTC. Protein: CASSQGTSQNEQFF.

V usage is TRBV7-9 and J usage is TRBJ2-5; TRBD2 matches at 11 bases. CDR3 length: 14 residues. Germline CDR1 reads SEHNR; CDR2 reads FQNEAQ (reference sequence). The V and J ends lost 5 bases and 3 bases, in that order; junction bases with no gene match: 2. The CDR3 region is CASSLLAGEETQYF. In nucleotides, the CDR3 is TGTGCCAGCAGCCTACTAGCGGGAGAAGAGACCCAGTACTTC.

The rearrangement joins TRBV15 to TRBJ2-5; D is ambiguous. V dropped 1 base and J dropped 3 bases, with 6 bases sitting between them. The CDR3 runs to 13 residues. Per germline, CDR1 LNHNV and CDR2 YYDKDF (reference sequence). The CDR3 spells CATSRGAEETQYF. The CDR3 DNA follows: TGTGCCACCAGCAGAGGGGCCGAAGAGACCCAGTACTTC. Variable domain in full (rest from reference TRBV15 and TRBJ2-5): DAMVIQNPRYQVTQFGKPVTLSCSQTLNHNVMYWYQQKSSQAPKLLFHYYDKDFNNEADTPDNFQSRRPNTSFCFLDIRSPGLGDTAMYLCATSRGAEETQYFGPGTRLLVL.

The rearrangement uses TRBV5-1 and TRBJ2-7; 9 nucleotides match TRBD1. The V gene's germline CDR1 is SGHRS and CDR2 YFSETQ. This CDR3 has 14 amino acids. J lost 7 bases, V lost 4 bases, and 9 bases had no gene match. CDR3: CASSEGTGLWEQYF. CDR3 DNA sequence: TGCGCCAGCAGCGAAGGGACAGGGTTGTGGGAGCAGTACTTC.

CDR3 DNA sequence: TGTGCCAGCAGTTACTTAAGCGCCCGAGGAGAGACCCAGTACTTC. It codes for CASSYLSARGETQYF. The V call is TRBV6-6, the J call TRBJ2-5; D gene ambiguous. The CDR3 covers 15 residues. Trimming left V 1 base short and J 4 bases short, with 13 bases between. Germline CDR1 and CDR2: MNHNY and SVGAGI (reference sequence).

V and J are TRBV29-1 and TRBJ2-2; D may be TRBD2 (5 bases). Germline V gene data show CDR1 as SQVTM and CDR2 as ANQGSEA. This CDR3 region has 13 residues. V was trimmed by 5 bases and J by 7 bases, leaving 14 bases between them. The CDR3 spells CSVRAKEGGELFF. CDR3 sequence (DNA): TGCAGCGTTCGGGCCAAAGAGGGCGGGGAGCTGTTTTTT.

This chain links TRBV6-5 with TRBJ2-1; 7 bases match TRBD2. The CDR3 extends over 16 amino acids. With V trimmed by 4 bases and J by 3 bases, 9 bases remained unmatched. From germline, CDR1 is MNHEY and CDR2 SVGAGI. CDR3 in amino acids: CASSSPSGPFYNEQFF. CDR3 sequence (DNA): TGTGCCAGCAGTTCGCCTAGCGGACCATTCTACAATGAGCAGTTCTTC.

The chain carries TRBV6-1 and TRBJ2-3; tentatively, D is TRBD2 (7 bases). This CDR3 comprises 15 residues. V lost 7 bases and J 1 base, leaving 15 bases between the germline ends. CDR1 and CDR2 (germline): MNHNS, SASEGT. CDR3 amino acids: CASNLKGGGTDTQYF. In nucleotides, the CDR3 is TGTGCCAGCAATCTTAAAGGGGGGGGCACAGATACGCAGTATTTT.

This clone occurred once. This chain links TRBV6-1 with TRBJ2-2; the match to TRBD2 covers 9 bases. The CDR3 sequence is 15 residues long. V lost 6 bases, J lost 5 bases, and 7 bases stayed unmatched. In germline, CDR1 is MNHNS, CDR2 SASEGT. This CDR3 reads CASRESGRTTGELFF. The CDR3 DNA reads as TGTGCCAGCAGGGAAAGCGGGAGGACAACCGGGGAGCTGTTTTTT.

The chain couples TRBV27 to TRBJ2-1; 11 bases agree with TRBD2. There are 16 residues in the CDR3. CDR1 and CDR2 (germline): MNHEY, SMNVEV (reference sequence). The junction had 12 bases not matched to a gene; V was cut back by 8 bases and J by 6 bases. The CDR3 sequence: CASSRLAGKGPNEQFF. CDR3 DNA: TGTGCCAGCTCCCGACTAGCGGGAAAAGGTCCCAATGAGCAGTTCTTC.

V and J are TRBV5-1 and TRBJ2-7; 7 positions agree with TRBD1. Germline CDR1 reads SGHRS; CDR2 reads YFSETQ. This CDR3 has 14 residues. J gave up 0 bases and V 4 bases, and 4 bases lay outside the gene matches. The CDR3 is CASSEDRISYEQYF. CDR3 sequence (DNA): TGCGCCAGCAGCGAGGACAGGATCTCCTACGAGCAGTACTTC. The full variable domain, rest sourced from reference TRBV5-1 and TRBJ2-7, is KAGVTQTPRYLIKTRGQQVTLSCSPISGHRSVSWYQQTPGQGLQFLFEYFSETQRNKGNFPGRFSGRQFSNSRSEMNVSTLELGDSALYLCASSEDRISYEQYFGPGTRLTVT.

This rearrangement joins TRBV9 to TRBJ2-5; 8 positions match TRBD2. Germline lookup yields CDR1 SGDLS and CDR2 YYNGEE. The CDR3 is 15 amino acids. Losses at the gene ends were 1 base for V and 4 bases for J; bases not matched to a gene: 6. The CDR3 DNA reads as TGTGCCAGCAGCGTAAACGGGAGGGCCCCAGAGACCCAGTACTTC. Protein: CASSVNGRAPETQYF.

The genes are TRBV11-2 and TRBJ1-3; 9 bases match TRBD1. This CDR3 comprises 18 residues. Looked up from germline, CDR1 is SGHAT and CDR2 is FQNNGV. With 3 bases clipped from V and 0 bases from J, the junction kept 9 bases outside the gene matches. The CDR3 nucleotides are TGTGCCAGCAGCTTCCAGGTCGGGACAGGGAGCTCTGGAAACACCATATATTTT. As protein: CASSFQVGTGSSGNTIYF.

This chain connects TRBV11-3 to TRBJ2-1, with a weak D call TRBD2 (6 bases). CDR1 is SGHNT and CDR2 is YENEEA in the germline V gene. The CDR3 totals 16 residues. V was shortened by 0 bases and J by 6 bases, with 15 bases between the two germline ends. CDR3 sequence: CASSLDPSTSSNEQFF. For the CDR3, the DNA is TGTGCCAGCAGCTTAGATCCCTCGACTAGTTCCAATGAGCAGTTCTTC.

This clone was detected once. The chain joins TRBV30 to TRBJ1-5; D possibly corresponds to TRBD1 (5 bases). Germline assignment: CDR1 GTSNPN and CDR2 SVGIG (reference sequence). Trimming removed 3 bases from V and 5 bases from J, with 11 bases in between. The CDR3 covers 13 residues. The DNA of the CDR3 is TGTGCCTGGAGCCAAGAAGGGGATCAGCCCCAGCATTTT. Amino acids: CAWSQEGDQPQHF. Filled out from reference TRBV30 and TRBJ1-5, the complete variable domain reads SQTIHQWPATLVQPVGSPLSLECTVEGTSNPNLYWYRQAAGRGLQLLFYSVGIGQISSEVPQNLSASRPQDRQFILSSKKLLLSDSGFYLCAWSQEGDQPQHFGDGTRLSIL.

A single count supports this clone. The rearrangement links TRBV4-1 to TRBJ2-1, with 9 nucleotides matching TRBD2. From germline, CDR1 is MGHRA and CDR2 YSYEKL. Trimming at V came to 0 bases and at J to 1 base, leaving 4 bases not matched to a gene. This CDR3 comprises 17 residues. CDR3 DNA sequence: TGCGCCAGCAGCCAAGATGAGGCGGGAGGGTCCTACAATGAGCAGTTCTTC. Its protein product is CASSQDEAGGSYNEQFF.

The J gene is TRBJ2-5, the V gene TRBV2; 8 bases align to TRBD2. The germline CDR1 and CDR2 sequences are SNHLY and FYNNEI. J was trimmed by 1 base and V by 3 bases; bases with no gene match: 7. The CDR3 totals 16 residues. The CDR3 sequence: CASSDRISGIQETQYF. Here the CDR3 DNA reads TGTGCCAGCAGTGATCGGATTAGCGGGATCCAAGAGACCCAGTACTTC.

This chain connects TRBV19 to TRBJ2-1; 8 bases are a match to TRBD2. From germline, CDR1 is LNHDA and CDR2 SQIVND (reference sequence). The length of the CDR3 is 19 residues. V dropped 0 bases and J dropped 0; count of bases not matched to a gene: 10. Here the CDR3 reads CASSIDGPSGSSSYNEQFF. The CDR3 nucleotides read TGTGCCAGTAGTATAGATGGGCCTAGCGGGTCGAGCTCCTACAATGAGCAGTTCTTC. The whole variable domain, remainder taken from reference TRBV19 and TRBJ2-1, is DGGITQSPKYLFRKEGQNVTLSCEQNLNHDAMYWYRQDPGQGLRLIYYSQIVNDFQKGDIAEGYSVSREKKESFPLTVTSAQKNPTAFYLCASSIDGPSGSSSYNEQFFGPGTRLTVL.